These 7 T cell receptor beta chains came from one sample sequenced in a study of graft-versus-host responses after intestinal transplantation (dated by TCRdb to the early 2020s). Libraries were built with the immunoSEQ multiplex PCR assay. What TCRdb holds here is the immuneACCESS table cut down to in-frame rearrangements. Part of the clones is not present; checked against another copy, under half of the missing clones reflect an unresolved V gene, and the others are unexplained. The sample data list some 10,000 clones, and 80% to 95% of these were observed just once. The ten largest clonotypes hold 5.1% of the sample. The sample here was PBMCs, taken less than 70 days after transplant. These receptors were collected from a human patient who received an intestinal transplant, so some T cells may come from the graft donor.

V usage is TRBV28 and J usage is TRBJ1-2; 7 bases are a match to TRBD1. V lost 7 bases, J lost 4 bases, and 9 bases stayed unmatched. The germline gives CDR1 MDHEN, CDR2 SYDVKM. The CDR3 runs to 14 residues. The DNA for the CDR3 is TGTGCCAGCACCTGGACAGGAACCGGCTATGGCTACACCTTC. This gives the protein CASTWTGTGYGYTF.

This chain links TRBV5-1 with TRBJ2-7; D possibly matches TRBD1 or TRBD2 (5 bases each). The germline gives CDR1 SGHRS, CDR2 YFSETQ. The germline V and J ends were trimmed by 3 bases and 4 bases, with 11 bases remaining between them. The CDR3 has 13 amino acids. CDR3 DNA: TGCGCCAGCAGCTCCGGGGCCACTTACGAGCAGTACTTC. It translates to CASSSGATYEQYF.

This clone appeared a single time. The gene calls are TRBV6-5 and TRBJ2-1; D gene ambiguous. The CDR3 consists of 13 residues. Trimming took 7 bases from V and 0 from J, leaving 7 bases between them. Germline CDR1 reads MNHEY; CDR2 reads SVGAGI. The CDR3 reads CASKASSYNEQFF. CDR3 in DNA: TGTGCCAGCAAAGCGAGCTCCTACAATGAGCAGTTCTTC.

Turning to this clone: At one end the junction does not follow the germline gene, possibly because of a read error. The rearrangement joins TRBV7-3 to TRBJ2-5; D is ambiguous. The germline gives CDR1 SGHTA, CDR2 FQGTGA. This CDR3 region has 14 residues. The CDR3: CANSLTGPQETQYF. DNA for the CDR3: TGTGCCAACAGCTTAACGGGCCCACAAGAGACCCAGTACTTC.

V usage is TRBV6-5 and J usage is TRBJ1-1; unclear D gene. Germline lookup yields CDR1 MNHEY and CDR2 SVGAGI. Trimming shortened V by 8 bases and J by 5 bases, and 18 bases separated the two germline ends. The CDR3 consists of 14 residues. The CDR3 coding sequence is TGTGCCAGCGGGTTGGATAGGGCAAGAACTGAAGCTTTCTTT. It is translated as CASGLDRARTEAFF.

The chain carries TRBV5-6 and TRBJ2-2, with D hard to call. Germline lookup yields CDR1 SGHDT and CDR2 YYEEEE. CDR3 length: 16 residues. V lost 1 base, J lost 0 bases, and 10 bases lay in between. The CDR3 nucleotides are TGTGCCAGCAGCTTGTGGGTACATCCGAACACCGGGGAGCTGTTTTTT. Translated, it gives CASSLWVHPNTGELFF.

The V gene is TRBV30, the J gene TRBJ2-3; 12 bases align to TRBD2. Germline trimming cut 4 bases from V and 2 bases from J; bases unmatched to any gene: 1. CDR1 GTSNPN and CDR2 SVGIG come from the germline V gene (reference sequence). The CDR3 has 14 amino acids. The CDR3 here is CAWTSGRVTDTQYF. CDR3 sequence (DNA): TGTGCCTGGACTAGCGGGAGGGTCACAGATACGCAGTATTTT.